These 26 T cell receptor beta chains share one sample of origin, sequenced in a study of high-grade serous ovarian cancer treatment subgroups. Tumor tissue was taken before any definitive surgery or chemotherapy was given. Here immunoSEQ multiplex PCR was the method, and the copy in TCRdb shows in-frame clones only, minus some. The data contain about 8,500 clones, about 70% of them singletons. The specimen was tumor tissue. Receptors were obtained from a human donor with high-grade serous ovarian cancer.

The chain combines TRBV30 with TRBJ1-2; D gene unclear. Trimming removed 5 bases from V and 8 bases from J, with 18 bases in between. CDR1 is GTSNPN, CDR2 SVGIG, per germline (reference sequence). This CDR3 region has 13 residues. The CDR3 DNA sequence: TGTGCCTGGGGGAGAGGGCTGGAGGGCGGCTACACCTTC. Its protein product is CAWGRGLEGGYTF.

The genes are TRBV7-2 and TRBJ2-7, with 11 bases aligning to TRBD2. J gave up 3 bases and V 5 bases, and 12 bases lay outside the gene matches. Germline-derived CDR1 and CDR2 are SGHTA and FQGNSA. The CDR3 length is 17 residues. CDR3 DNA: TGTGCCAGCAGCGTTAGCGGGGGGGGCCTTCAGAACTACGAGCAGTACTTC. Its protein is CASSVSGGGLQNYEQYF. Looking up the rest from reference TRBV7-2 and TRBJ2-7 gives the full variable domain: GAGVSQSPSNKVTEKGKDVELRCDPISGHTALYWYRQSLGQGLEFLIYFQGNSAPDKSGLPSDRFSAERTGGSVSTLTIQRTQQEDSAVYLCASSVSGGGLQNYEQYFGPGTRLTVT.

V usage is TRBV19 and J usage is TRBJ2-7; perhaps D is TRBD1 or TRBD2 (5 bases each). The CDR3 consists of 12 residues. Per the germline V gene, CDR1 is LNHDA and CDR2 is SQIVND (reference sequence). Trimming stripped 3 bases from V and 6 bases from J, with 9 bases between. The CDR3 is CASSITGLEQYF. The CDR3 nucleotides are TGTGCCAGTAGTATCACGGGGCTCGAGCAGTACTTC.

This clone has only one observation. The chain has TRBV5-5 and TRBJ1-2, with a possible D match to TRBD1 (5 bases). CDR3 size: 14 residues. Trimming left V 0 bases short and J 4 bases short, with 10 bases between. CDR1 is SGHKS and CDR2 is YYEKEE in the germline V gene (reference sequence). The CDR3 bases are TGTGCCAGCAGCTTGGGGGACTCGTTCTATGGCTACACCTTC. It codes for CASSLGDSFYGYTF.

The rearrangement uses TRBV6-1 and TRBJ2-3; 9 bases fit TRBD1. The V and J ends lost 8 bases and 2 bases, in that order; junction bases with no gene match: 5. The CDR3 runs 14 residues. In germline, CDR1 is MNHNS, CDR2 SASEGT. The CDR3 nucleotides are TGTGCCAGCGCGGGGACAGGGAACACAGATACGCAGTATTTT. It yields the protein CASAGTGNTDTQYF.

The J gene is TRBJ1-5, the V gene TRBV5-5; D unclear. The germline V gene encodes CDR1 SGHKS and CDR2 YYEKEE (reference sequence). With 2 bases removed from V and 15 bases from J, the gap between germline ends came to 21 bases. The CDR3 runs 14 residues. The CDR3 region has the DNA TGTGCCAGCAGCTTTCAAGGGTTTCAGGAATCATTGCATTTT. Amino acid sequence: CASSFQGFQESLHF.

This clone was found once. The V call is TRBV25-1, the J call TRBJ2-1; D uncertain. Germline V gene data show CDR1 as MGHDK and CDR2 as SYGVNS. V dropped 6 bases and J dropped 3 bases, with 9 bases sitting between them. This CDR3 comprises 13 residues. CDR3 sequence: CASRGPIYNEQFF. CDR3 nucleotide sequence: TGTGCCAGCAGGGGCCCGATCTACAATGAGCAGTTCTTC.

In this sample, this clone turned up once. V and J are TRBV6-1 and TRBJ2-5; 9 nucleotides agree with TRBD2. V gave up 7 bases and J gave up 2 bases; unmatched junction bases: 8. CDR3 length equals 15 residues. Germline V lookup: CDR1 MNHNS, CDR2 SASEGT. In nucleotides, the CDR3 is TGTGCCAGCATTAAGGGGCTAGCGGGGCAAGAGACCCAGTACTTC. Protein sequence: CASIKGLAGQETQYF.

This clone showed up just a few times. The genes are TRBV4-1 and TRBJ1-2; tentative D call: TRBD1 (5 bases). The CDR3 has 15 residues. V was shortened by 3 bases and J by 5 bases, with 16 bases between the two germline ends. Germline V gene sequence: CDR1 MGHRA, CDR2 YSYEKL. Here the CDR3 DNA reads TGCGCCAGCAGCCATGCCGGGGAAGGGGCATATGGCTACACCTTC. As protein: CASSHAGEGAYGYTF.

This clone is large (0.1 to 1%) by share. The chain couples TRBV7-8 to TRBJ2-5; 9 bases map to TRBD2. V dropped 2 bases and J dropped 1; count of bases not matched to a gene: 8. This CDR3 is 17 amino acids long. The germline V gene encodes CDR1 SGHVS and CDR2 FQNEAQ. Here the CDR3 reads CASSLRGLAGLQETQYF. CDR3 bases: TGTGCCAGCAGCTTACGGGGGCTAGCGGGGCTCCAAGAGACCCAGTACTTC.

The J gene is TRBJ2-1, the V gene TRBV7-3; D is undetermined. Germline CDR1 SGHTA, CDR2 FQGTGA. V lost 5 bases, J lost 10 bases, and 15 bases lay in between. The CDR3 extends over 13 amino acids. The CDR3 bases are TGTGCCAGCAGCCCGGACCCCCATGGAGAGCAGTTCTTC. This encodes CASSPDPHGEQFF.

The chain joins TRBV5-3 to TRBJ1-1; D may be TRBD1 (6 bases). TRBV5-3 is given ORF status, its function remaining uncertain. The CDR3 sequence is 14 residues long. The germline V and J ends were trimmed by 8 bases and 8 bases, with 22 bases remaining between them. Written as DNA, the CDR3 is TGTGCCAGCAGCCCCACCGGGGCGGGGGGCGAAGCTTTCTTT. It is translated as CASSPTGAGGEAFF.

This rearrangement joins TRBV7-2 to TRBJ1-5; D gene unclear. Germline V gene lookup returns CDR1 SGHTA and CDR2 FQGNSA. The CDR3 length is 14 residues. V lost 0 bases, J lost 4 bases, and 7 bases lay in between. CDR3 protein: CASSLAAGNQPQHF. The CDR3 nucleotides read TGTGCCAGCAGCTTAGCGGCCGGGAATCAGCCCCAGCATTTT.

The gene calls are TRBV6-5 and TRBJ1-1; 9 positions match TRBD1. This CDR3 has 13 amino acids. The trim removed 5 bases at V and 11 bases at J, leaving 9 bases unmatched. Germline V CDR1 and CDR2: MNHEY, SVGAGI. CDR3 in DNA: TGTGCCAGCAGTCCGAACCCGGACAGGGGTGCTTTCTTT. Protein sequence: CASSPNPDRGAFF.

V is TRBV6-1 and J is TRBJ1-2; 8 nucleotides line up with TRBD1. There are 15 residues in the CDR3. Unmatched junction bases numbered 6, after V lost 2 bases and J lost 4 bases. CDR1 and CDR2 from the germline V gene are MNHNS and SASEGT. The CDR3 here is CASSEMGQASYGYTF. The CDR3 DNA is TGTGCCAGCAGTGAAATGGGACAGGCATCCTATGGCTACACCTTC.

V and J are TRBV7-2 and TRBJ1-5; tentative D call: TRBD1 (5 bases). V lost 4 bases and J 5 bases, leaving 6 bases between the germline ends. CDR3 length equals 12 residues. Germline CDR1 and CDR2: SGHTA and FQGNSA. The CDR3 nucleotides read TGTGCCAGCAGCTCGGGGGATCAGCCCCAGCATTTT. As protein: CASSSGDQPQHF. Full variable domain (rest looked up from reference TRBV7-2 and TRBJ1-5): GAGVSQSPSNKVTEKGKDVELRCDPISGHTALYWYRQSLGQGLEFLIYFQGNSAPDKSGLPSDRFSAERTGGSVSTLTIQRTQQEDSAVYLCASSSGDQPQHFGDGTRLSIL.

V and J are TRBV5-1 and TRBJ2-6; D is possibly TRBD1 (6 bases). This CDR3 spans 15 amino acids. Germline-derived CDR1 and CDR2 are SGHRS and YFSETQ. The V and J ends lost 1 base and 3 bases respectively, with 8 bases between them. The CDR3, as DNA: TGCGCCAGCAGCTTGAACAGGGATGGGGCCAACGTCCTGACTTTC. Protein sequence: CASSLNRDGANVLTF.

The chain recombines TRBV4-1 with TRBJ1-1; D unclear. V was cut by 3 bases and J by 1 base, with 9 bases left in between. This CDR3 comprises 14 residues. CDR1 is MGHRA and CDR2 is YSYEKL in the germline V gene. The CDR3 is CASSQDTRNTEAFF. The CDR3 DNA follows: TGCGCCAGCAGCCAGGATACAAGGAACACTGAAGCTTTCTTT.

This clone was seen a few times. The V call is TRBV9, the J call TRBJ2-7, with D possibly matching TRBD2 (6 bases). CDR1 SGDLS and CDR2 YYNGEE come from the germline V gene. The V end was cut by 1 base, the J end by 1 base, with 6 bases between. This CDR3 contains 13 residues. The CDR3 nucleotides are TGTGCCAGCAGCGTAAGCGGGTCCTACGAGCAGTACTTC. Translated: CASSVSGSYEQYF.

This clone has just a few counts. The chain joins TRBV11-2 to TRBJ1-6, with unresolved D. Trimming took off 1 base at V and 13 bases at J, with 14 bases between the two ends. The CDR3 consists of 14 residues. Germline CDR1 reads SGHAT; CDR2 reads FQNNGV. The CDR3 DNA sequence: TGTGCCAGCAGCTTAGGAGGCGGAGGTACTCCCCTCCACTTT. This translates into CASSLGGGGTPLHF.

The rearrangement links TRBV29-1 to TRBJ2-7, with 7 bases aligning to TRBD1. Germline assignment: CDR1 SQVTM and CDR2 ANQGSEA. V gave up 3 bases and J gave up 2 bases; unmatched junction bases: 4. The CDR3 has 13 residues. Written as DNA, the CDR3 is TGCAGCGTTGATGGGGGACAGCCCTACGAGCAGTACTTC. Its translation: CSVDGGQPYEQYF.

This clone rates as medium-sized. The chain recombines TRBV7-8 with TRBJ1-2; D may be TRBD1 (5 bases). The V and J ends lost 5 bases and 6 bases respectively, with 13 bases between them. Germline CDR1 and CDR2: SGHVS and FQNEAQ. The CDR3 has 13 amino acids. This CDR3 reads CASSQGVTHGYTF. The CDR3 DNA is TGTGCCAGCAGCCAGGGAGTTACTCATGGCTACACCTTC.

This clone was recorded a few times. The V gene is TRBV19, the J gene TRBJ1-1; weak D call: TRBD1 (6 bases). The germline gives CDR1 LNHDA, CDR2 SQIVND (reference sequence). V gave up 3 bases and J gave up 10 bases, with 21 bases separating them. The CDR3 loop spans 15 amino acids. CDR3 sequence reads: CASSIHRETGAGAFF. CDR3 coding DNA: TGTGCCAGTAGTATCCACAGGGAAACCGGCGCTGGAGCTTTCTTT.

CDR3 loop: CAWSPPDVAGGSYEQYF. The CDR3 DNA reads as TGTGCCTGGAGCCCCCCGGACGTAGCGGGGGGGTCCTACGAGCAGTACTTC. This chain connects TRBV30 to TRBJ2-7, with 11 nucleotides matching TRBD2. This CDR3 spans 17 amino acids. Germline CDR1 and CDR2: GTSNPN and SVGIG (reference sequence). The trim removed 3 bases at V and 1 base at J, leaving 11 bases unmatched.

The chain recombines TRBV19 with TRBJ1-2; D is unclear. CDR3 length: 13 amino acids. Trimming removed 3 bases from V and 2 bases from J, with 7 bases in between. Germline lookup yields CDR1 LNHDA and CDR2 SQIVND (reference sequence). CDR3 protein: CASSMYANYGYTF. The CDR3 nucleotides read TGTGCCAGTAGTATGTACGCCAACTATGGCTACACCTTC.

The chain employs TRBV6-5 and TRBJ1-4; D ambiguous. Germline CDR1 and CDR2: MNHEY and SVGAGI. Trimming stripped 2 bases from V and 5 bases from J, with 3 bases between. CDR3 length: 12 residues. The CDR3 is CASSYKNEKLFF. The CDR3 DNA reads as TGTGCCAGCAGTTACAAAAATGAAAAACTGTTTTTT.